Presented here are 15 T cell receptor beta chains from one specimen sequenced in a study of cytomegalovirus exposure and HLA in healthy donors. This PCR relied on a set of 60 Vbeta primers and 13 Jbeta primers. Generated by immunoSEQ multiplex PCR, the TCRdb table keeps only in-frame clones and is missing some. The sample lists 84,000 or so clones, about 80% occurring once. The sample comprised PBMCs. These receptors all come from a male donor in good health and CMV-seronegative.

The chain carries TRBV6-5 and TRBJ2-7, with D tentatively TRBD2 (5 bases). V was cut by 0 bases and J by 3 bases, with 15 bases left in between. Germline loops: CDR1 MNHEY, CDR2 SVGAGI. This CDR3 contains 16 residues. The CDR3 loop is CASSYSQTGWVYEQYF. CDR3 DNA: TGTGCCAGCAGTTACTCTCAAACGGGATGGGTCTACGAGCAGTACTTC.

The chain links TRBV11-1 to TRBJ1-1, with 9 bases lining up with TRBD1. Germline CDR1 SGHAT, CDR2 FQDESV (reference sequence). The CDR3 is 16 amino acids. Trimming removed 2 bases from V and 10 bases from J; junction bases left unmatched: 14. Written as DNA, the CDR3 is TGTGCCAGCAGCTTAAACGCCTGGACAGGGGTTGTGGCAGCTTTCTTT. This encodes CASSLNAWTGVVAAFF.

This chain uses TRBV6-1 with TRBJ1-5; D is perhaps TRBD1 (5 bases). This CDR3 spans 12 amino acids. V was pared by 7 bases and J by 4 bases, with 8 bases between. Germline CDR1 is MNHNS and CDR2 is SASEGT. As DNA, the CDR3 is TGTGCCAGCACAGGGTGGAATCAGCCCCAGCATTTT. Protein sequence: CASTGWNQPQHF.

As for this clone: Different DNA sequences within this sample yield the same CDR3. V is TRBV30 and J is TRBJ1-5, with 7 nucleotides matching TRBD1. The trim removed 6 bases at V and 1 base at J, leaving 6 bases unmatched. The CDR3 has 14 amino acids. The germline gives CDR1 GTSNPN, CDR2 SVGIG (reference sequence). Here the CDR3 reads CACQRTGSNQPQHF. CDR3 coding DNA: TGTGCCTGCCAACGGACAGGAAGCAATCAGCCCCAGCATTTT. The full variable domain, its missing parts supplied by reference TRBV30 and TRBJ1-5, is SQTIHQWPATLVQPVGSPLSLECTVEGTSNPNLYWYRQAAGRGLQLLFYSVGIGQISSEVPQNLSASRPQDRQFILSSKKLLLSDSGFYLCACQRTGSNQPQHFGDGTRLSIL.

The chain uses TRBV7-8 and TRBJ2-7, with 10 bases aligning to TRBD2. The ends lost 1 base at V and 3 bases at J; junction bases unmatched: 3. Looked up from germline, CDR1 is SGHVS and CDR2 is FQNEAQ. CDR3 size: 15 residues. The DNA of the CDR3 is TGTGCCAGCAGCTTAGGTACTAGCGGGGTCTACGAGCAGTACTTC. Its protein is CASSLGTSGVYEQYF.

The rearrangement joins TRBV9 to TRBJ2-3, with 8 bases identical to TRBD2. Trimming at V came to 1 base and at J to 2 bases, leaving 3 bases not matched to a gene. Looked up from germline, CDR1 is SGDLS and CDR2 is YYNGEE. The CDR3 sequence is 15 residues long. This CDR3 is CASSVTSGYTDTQYF. CDR3 nucleotides: TGTGCCAGCAGCGTAACTAGCGGATACACAGATACGCAGTATTTT.

The J gene is TRBJ2-5, the V gene TRBV7-6, with D possibly being TRBD2 (6 bases). The end of the DNA aligns better with TRBJ2-7, so the J call may be wrong. From germline, CDR1 is SGHVS and CDR2 FNYEAQ. This CDR3 spans 14 amino acids. Written as DNA, the CDR3 is TGTGCCAGCAGCTTAGATGGGACTTTCTACGAGCAGTACTTC. It translates to CASSLDGTFYEQYF.

The table lists this clone with a few counts. The V and J genes are TRBV6-6 and TRBJ1-6; 7 positions agree with TRBD1. Trimming took 6 bases from V and 6 from J; bases not matched to a gene: 5. This CDR3 is built from 14 residues. The germline CDR1 and CDR2 sequences are MNHNY and SVGAGI (reference sequence). The CDR3 DNA is TGTGCCAGCAGCTTACAGGGGCCTAATTCACCCCTCCACTTT. This encodes CASSLQGPNSPLHF.

This CDR3 reads CASSLALAGEGYTF. DNA of the CDR3: TGTGCCAGCAGCTTAGCCTTGGCAGGGGAAGGCTACACCTTC. The genes are TRBV7-8 and TRBJ1-2, with a weak D call TRBD1 (6 bases). Deletions cut 0 bases from V and 8 bases from J, with 13 bases between. CDR3 size: 14 residues. CDR1 is SGHVS, CDR2 FQNEAQ, per germline.

The V call is TRBV4-3, the J call TRBJ2-7, with TRBD1 matching 7 bases. CDR3 length: 16 residues. V was pared by 0 bases and J by 5 bases, with 10 bases of the junction left unmatched. Germline V gives CDR1 LGHNA, CDR2 YSLEER. In DNA form, the CDR3 reads TGCGCCAGCAGCCAAGATCGGGCAGGGGGTTCCCACGAGCAGTACTTC. Translating it yields CASSQDRAGGSHEQYF.

The gene calls are TRBV28 and TRBJ1-2; tentatively, D is TRBD1 (6 bases). Germline V gives CDR1 MDHEN, CDR2 SYDVKM. V was pared by 8 bases and J by 7 bases, with 14 bases between. This CDR3 is 12 amino acids long. CDR3 sequence reads: CASFSGQFGYTF. For the CDR3, the DNA is TGTGCCAGCTTTTCGGGACAATTTGGCTACACCTTC.

This chain joins TRBV4-3 and TRBJ2-3; 9 bases line up with TRBD2. Germline V CDR1 and CDR2: LGHNA, YSLEER. The CDR3 covers 20 residues. V gave up 3 bases and J gave up 0 bases; unmatched junction bases: 16. The CDR3 DNA reads as TGCGCCAGCAGCCAGAGAGGGCGGGGGGGTTCTTCTGGAAGCACAGATACGCAGTATTTT. Its protein product is CASSQRGRGGSSGSTDTQYF.

V is TRBV9 and J is TRBJ1-1; D gene uncertain. Germline values: CDR1 SGDLS, CDR2 YYNGEE. The CDR3 is made up of 15 amino acids. V lost 0 bases, J lost 4 bases, and 13 bases lay in between. The CDR3 protein is CASSVVSLGGTEAFF. CDR3 DNA sequence: TGTGCCAGCAGCGTAGTGTCTCTGGGAGGCACTGAAGCTTTCTTT.

The V call is TRBV29-1, the J call TRBJ2-1; a possible D gene is TRBD1 (6 bases). The CDR3 length is 11 residues. Germline CDR1 reads SQVTM; CDR2 reads ANQGSEA. V was trimmed by 7 bases and J by 8 bases, leaving 12 bases between them. The CDR3 spells CSASRGYEQFF. CDR3 in DNA: TGCAGCGCTTCAAGGGGGTATGAGCAGTTCTTC.

The CDR3 DNA follows: TGCGCCAGCAGCCCACCTGCAAGTGGAGTGTACAATGAGCAGTTCTTC. As protein: CASSPPASGVYNEQFF. V gene TRBV4-3 combines with J gene TRBJ2-1, with D unresolved. Trimming took off 4 bases at V and 4 bases at J, with 17 bases between the two ends. Germline V gene lookup returns CDR1 LGHNA and CDR2 YSLEER. This CDR3 region has 16 residues.